A single sample gave rise to the 18 T cell receptor beta chains below, sequenced in a study of blood T cell repertoires in COVID-19 (dated by TCRdb to about 2020). Libraries came from the immunoSEQ multiplex PCR assay. TCRdb holds this immuneACCESS table with in-frame rearrangements only. Some clones are missing; in checked studies, unresolved V genes explain under half, and the rest has no known cause. In this sample the table shows roughly 500,000 clones, roughly 88% of which occur a single time. Around 1.9% of the sample belongs to the ten largest clones. Input material: PBMCs or T cells enriched from blood (not recorded which). These receptors were taken from a middle-aged woman who had recovered from COVID-19.

The chain recombines TRBV10-3 with TRBJ2-1; 9 bases map to TRBD2. Germline trimming cut 8 bases from V and 8 bases from J; bases unmatched to any gene: 7. This CDR3 has 13 amino acids. The germline gives CDR1 ENHRY, CDR2 SYGVKD. The CDR3 reads CAIGPSGVYEQFF. Written as DNA, the CDR3 is TGTGCCATCGGGCCTAGCGGGGTCTATGAGCAGTTCTTC.

This clone appeared a single time. The V call is TRBV7-4, the J call TRBJ1-1; 8 nucleotides agree with TRBD1. Germline CDR1 SGHVT, CDR2 SQSDAQ. This CDR3 contains 15 residues. V lost 6 bases and J lost 2; bases outside the gene matches: 8. The CDR3 nucleotides are TGTGCCAGCAGACCAGACAGGGGCCGAAACACTGAAGCTTTCTTT. Its protein product is CASRPDRGRNTEAFF.

The V call is TRBV7-9, the J call TRBJ1-2; 12 bases are shared with TRBD1. Trimming removed 3 bases from V and 13 bases from J; junction bases left unmatched: 9. CDR1 and CDR2 (germline): SEHNR, FQNEAQ (reference sequence). The CDR3 spans 14 residues. This CDR3 is CASSFPGQGALGTF. The CDR3 DNA follows: TGTGCCAGCAGCTTTCCGGGACAGGGGGCCTTGGGCACCTTC. The full variable domain, completed using reference TRBV7-9 and TRBJ1-2, is DTGVSQNPRHKITKRGQNVTFRCDPISEHNRLYWYRQTLGQGPEFLTYFQNEAQLEKSRLLSDRFSAERPKGSFSTLEIQRTEQGDSAMYLCASSFPGQGALGTFGSGTRLTVV.

The chain carries TRBV6-5 and TRBJ1-2; D is unclear. This CDR3 spans 13 amino acids. From germline, CDR1 is MNHEY and CDR2 SVGAGI. Trimming cost V 8 bases and J 3 bases, with 13 bases left between them. The CDR3 nucleotides are TGTGCCAGCGGAGGCAGCCCAGACTATGGCTACACCTTC. Protein: CASGGSPDYGYTF.

This clone was recorded a few times. The chain has TRBV6-5 and TRBJ1-4, with unresolved D. Germline values: CDR1 MNHEY, CDR2 SVGAGI. This CDR3 region has 16 residues. The V and J ends lost 0 bases and 3 bases respectively, with 11 bases between them. DNA of the CDR3: TGTGCCAGCAGTTACTCGATGACACATCCTAATGAAAAACTGTTTTTT. Its protein is CASSYSMTHPNEKLFF.

This chain links TRBV29-1 with TRBJ2-2; 8 bases are a match to TRBD1. Per germline, CDR1 SQVTM and CDR2 ANQGSEA. The CDR3 covers 14 residues. J gave up 7 bases and V 4 bases, and 8 bases lay outside the gene matches. CDR3 sequence (DNA): TGCAGCGTTGTTTCGGGGACAGGTGTCGGGGAGCTGTTTTTT. This sequence encodes CSVVSGTGVGELFF.

The J gene is TRBJ2-7, the V gene TRBV20-1; D is perhaps TRBD2 (7 bases). The CDR3 has 14 amino acids. Trimming removed 3 bases from V and 5 bases from J, with 17 bases in between. Germline CDR1 and CDR2: DFQATT and SNEGSKA (reference sequence). CDR3 nucleotides: TGCAGTGCTAGTGTCCCGGGGGGCCAGGACGAGCAGTACTTC. Translating gives CSASVPGGQDEQYF.

The V call is TRBV5-1, the J call TRBJ2-7; TRBD2 agrees at 14 bases. From germline, CDR1 is SGHRS and CDR2 YFSETQ. This CDR3 comprises 16 residues. The trim removed 4 bases at V and 4 bases at J, leaving 7 bases unmatched. CDR3 sequence: CASSKGTSGGAYEQYF. The CDR3 DNA reads as TGCGCCAGCAGCAAAGGGACTAGCGGGGGAGCTTACGAGCAGTACTTC.

This chain uses TRBV5-1 with TRBJ1-4, with 11 bases that match TRBD1. This CDR3 is 15 amino acids long. The V and J ends lost 4 bases and 8 bases, in that order; junction bases with no gene match: 7. Germline assignment: CDR1 SGHRS and CDR2 YFSETQ. The CDR3 sequence: CASSPGTGGFEKLFF. In DNA, the CDR3 is TGCGCCAGCAGCCCGGGGACAGGGGGATTCGAAAAACTGTTTTTT.

The gene calls are TRBV10-1 and TRBJ2-7, with TRBD1 matching 7 bases. V lost 6 bases, J lost 2 bases, and 7 bases stayed unmatched. The CDR3 runs 14 residues. Germline lookup yields CDR1 WNHNN and CDR2 SYGVQD (reference sequence). The CDR3 bases are TGCGCCAGCAGCCCCGGGACAGCGACCTACGAGCAGTACTTC. This gives the protein CASSPGTATYEQYF.

This chain links TRBV7-9 with TRBJ1-3, with TRBD1 identical over 7 bases. The trim removed 5 bases at V and 0 bases at J, leaving 4 bases unmatched. This CDR3 is 15 amino acids long. Germline V gene data show CDR1 as SEHNR and CDR2 as FQNEAQ (reference sequence). The CDR3 protein is CASSQTGNSGNTIYF. CDR3 nucleotides: TGTGCCAGCAGCCAGACAGGGAACTCTGGAAACACCATATATTTT.

CDR3 amino acids: CASSLDDVTGEEQYF. The CDR3 DNA is TGTGCCAGCAGCTTAGATGACGTGACTGGGGAGGAGCAGTACTTC. This chain uses TRBV11-2 with TRBJ2-7; tentatively, D is TRBD2 (5 bases). The germline V and J ends were trimmed by 0 bases and 7 bases, with 16 bases remaining between them. CDR1 is SGHAT, CDR2 FQNNGV, per germline. This CDR3 has 15 amino acids. Variable domain in full (rest from reference TRBV11-2 and TRBJ2-7): EAGVAQSPRYKIIEKRQSVAFWCNPISGHATLYWYQQILGQGPKLLIQFQNNGVVDDSQLPKDRFSAERLKGVDSTLKIQPAKLEDSAVYLCASSLDDVTGEEQYFGPGTRLTVT.

V usage is TRBV7-2 and J usage is TRBJ1-2, with 8 bases fitting TRBD1. The CDR3 has 15 amino acids. Germline CDR1 SGHTA, CDR2 FQGNSA. Trimming took 5 bases from V and 4 from J; bases not matched to a gene: 9. CDR3 sequence (DNA): TGTGCCAGCAGCCCAGGGGGACAGGCGGTCTATGGCTACACCTTC. Translating it yields CASSPGGQAVYGYTF.

The J gene is TRBJ1-1, the V gene TRBV11-2; possibly TRBD1 for D (6 bases). V was shortened by 6 bases and J by 0 bases, with 11 bases between the two germline ends. The CDR3 covers 14 residues. Germline V gene data show CDR1 as SGHAT and CDR2 as FQNNGV. The CDR3 reads CASRQGPMNTEAFF. The CDR3, as DNA: TGTGCCAGCAGGCAGGGGCCGATGAACACTGAAGCTTTCTTT. Using reference TRBV11-2 and TRBJ1-1 for the parts outside the CDR3, the full variable domain is EAGVAQSPRYKIIEKRQSVAFWCNPISGHATLYWYQQILGQGPKLLIQFQNNGVVDDSQLPKDRFSAERLKGVDSTLKIQPAKLEDSAVYLCASRQGPMNTEAFFGQGTRLTVV.

The chain uses TRBV9 and TRBJ1-2; 9 positions agree with TRBD1. Trimming took 0 bases from V and 1 from J; bases not matched to a gene: 7. The germline V gene encodes CDR1 SGDLS and CDR2 YYNGEE. The CDR3 is 17 amino acids. The CDR3 DNA sequence: TGTGCCAGCAGCGTAGAAGGCGGGACAGGGATTAACTATGGCTACACCTTC. It translates to CASSVEGGTGINYGYTF.

This chain uses TRBV6-5 with TRBJ2-1, with a possible D match to TRBD1 (5 bases). Trimming shortened V by 0 bases and J by 9 bases, and 15 bases separated the two germline ends. Germline V gives CDR1 MNHEY, CDR2 SVGAGI. This CDR3 contains 15 residues. CDR3 coding DNA: TGTGCCAGCAGTTACTCGTTTCAGGGAAACGGTGAGCAGTTCTTC. This sequence encodes CASSYSFQGNGEQFF.

This clone was counted only a few times. CDR3 residues: CASSIWTASTEETQYF. CDR3 in DNA: TGTGCCAGCAGCATTTGGACAGCATCAACCGAAGAGACCCAGTACTTC. The chain combines TRBV7-9 with TRBJ2-5; perhaps TRBD1 as D (6 bases). Between the trimmed V and J ends, which lost 5 bases and 3 bases, there was a span of 19 bases. The CDR3 has 16 amino acids. Germline loops: CDR1 SEHNR, CDR2 FQNEAQ (reference sequence).

The genes are TRBV7-9 and TRBJ2-1; D is uncertain. Germline CDR1 SEHNR, CDR2 FQNEAQ (reference sequence). The CDR3 sequence is 13 residues long. Trimming stripped 5 bases from V and 12 bases from J, with 17 bases between. The CDR3 coding sequence is TGTGCCAGCAGCCTCCTCGGCAGGCAACCGCAGTTCTTC. Protein: CASSLLGRQPQFF.